A selection of T cell receptor beta chains follows, all from one sample in a study of metastatic and nonmetastatic thyroid tumors. Via MiXCR, TCRdb re-called the PCR reads. Of 35,000 to 50,000 clones listed, roughly 3.9% are singletons. Sequencing was done on a sample of blood. These receptors came from a female donor with papillary thyroid cancer or a benign thyroid nodule (not recorded which). Some clones in this sample may be carry-over from other donors' samples. Each CDR3 is given with its conserved first and last residue. D genes are given only for firm matches. Only part of the rows carry a size: once, few, many, or a class if the clone is expanded.

TRBV4-2	TRBJ1-5	many	-	TGTGCCAGCAGCCAAGCGGCAGGGTTGGCGTCCGTAAATCAGCCCCAGCATTTT	CASSQAAGLASVNQPQHF
TRBV7-9	TRBJ1-5	-	-	TGTTCCAGCAGCCAAGGGCTGGACATGGGGCTAAGTCAGCCCCAGCATTTT	CSSSQGLDMGLSQPQHF
TRBV9	TRBJ2-5	many	TRBD2	TGTGCCAGCAGCGTAGGTTCCTTTGGACTAGCGGGAGGTGAAGAGACCCAGTACTTC	CASSVGSFGLAGGEETQYF
TRBV5-4	TRBJ2-5	many	-	TGTGCCAGCTATAGGGACCAAGAGACCCAGTACTTC	CASYRDQETQYF
TRBV28	TRBJ2-7	few	TRBD2	TGTGCCAGCAGGGATACTAGCGGCGGCTCCTACGAGCAGTACTTC	CASRDTSGGSYEQYF
TRBV6-1	TRBJ1-2	few	-	TGTGCCAGCACCAATACAGGGTATGGCTACACCTTC	CASTNTGYGYTF
TRBV9	TRBJ1-1	-	-	TGTGCCAGCAGCCGGGACACAAGATCTGAAGCTTTCTTT	CASSRDTRSEAFF
TRBV7-2	TRBJ1-3	-	-	TGTGCCAGCAGCTTCTGGTCCTCTGGAAACACCATATATTTT	CASSFWSSGNTIYF
TRBV6-4	TRBJ2-2	-	-	TGTGCCAGCAGTGTCAGGGGGAGGGACACCGGGGAGCTGTTTTTT	CASSVRGRDTGELFF
TRBV19	TRBJ2-7	-	TRBD1	TGTGCCAGTAGTATTGCGGGACAGGGGGCGTACGAGCAGTACTTC	CASSIAGQGAYEQYF
TRBV19	TRBJ1-1	many	-	TGTGCCAGTAGTATGAGAATGGGTTTGAACACTGAAGCTTTCTTT	CASSMRMGLNTEAFF
TRBV19	TRBJ2-6	-	TRBD1	TGTGCCAGTAGTCGACAGGGAGACTCTGGGGCCAACGTCCCGACTTTT	CASSRQGDSGANVPTF
TRBV7-3	TRBJ2-5	few	-	TGTGCCAGCAGCTCCTATCTGACGGTTGGTCAAGAGGCCCAGTACTTC	CASSSYLTVGQEAQYF
TRBV6-4	TRBJ2-5	many	TRBD2	TGTGCCAGCAGTGATCAAGCGGGAGCCTTAGAGACCCAGTACTTC	CASSDQAGALETQYF
TRBV11-2	TRBJ2-1	many	-	TGTGCCAGCAGCTTAGGGCCCGGTGGGGATGAGCAGTTCTTC	CASSLGPGGDEQFF
TRBV20-1	TRBJ2-4	many	-	TGCAGTGCTAGAGACCGCGGGGAAAACATTCAGTACTTC	CSARDRGENIQYF
TRBV25-1	TRBJ2-7	many	-	TGTGCCAGCAGTGATGCTAGCGCGTACGAGCAGTACTTC	CASSDASAYEQYF
TRBV27	TRBJ2-3	few	TRBD2	TGTACCAGCAGTTTATCTGGCGGGAGTCGCACAGATACGCAGTATTTT	CTSSLSGGSRTDTQYF
TRBV30	TRBJ1-6	many	-	TGTGCCCTCCGGGGGCAGGTATTTAATTCACCCCTCCACTTT	CALRGQVFNSPLHF
TRBV30	TRBJ1-2	-	TRBD1	TGTGCCTGGGGGACCGGACAGGGAACCGATGGCTACACCTTC	CAWGTGQGTDGYTF
TRBV10-2	TRBJ2-7	medium-sized	-	TGCGCCAGCAGTGAGCGGGAGCCCTACGAGCAGTACTTC	CASSEREPYEQYF
TRBV24-1	TRBJ2-3	-	-	TGTGCCAGTCAGGGGACAGATACGCAGTATTTT	CASQGTDTQYF
TRBV29-1	TRBJ2-7	many	-	TGCAGCGCGAAGCTCGACGAGCAGTACTTC	CSAKLDEQYF
TRBV6-1	TRBJ1-5	-	-	TGTGCCAGCAGTGAAGGGGTGGGGATTACTCATCCCCAGCATTTT	CASSEGVGITHPQHF
TRBV7-9	TRBJ2-7	many	-	TGTGCCAGCAGCTTAGTACGGGAGCCCCCCTACGAGCAGTACTTC	CASSLVREPPYEQYF
TRBV18	TRBJ1-5	many	-	TGTGCCAGCTCACCAACGCGCAATCAGCCCCAGCATTTT	CASSPTRNQPQHF
TRBV10-3	TRBJ2-3	few	TRBD2	TGTGCCATCAGTGAGTCGGGGGCGGGAGGCACGGATACGCAATATTTT	CAISESGAGGTDTQYF
TRBV3-1	TRBJ2-7	many	TRBD2	TGTGCCAGCAGCCAAGATTCTGGGATAGCGGGAGGCGAGCAGTACTTC	CASSQDSGIAGGEQYF
TRBV9	TRBJ2-3	many	TRBD2	TGTGCCAGCAGTGGACCACGGGCTAGCGGGATGAGAGATACGCAGTATTTT	CASSGPRASGMRDTQYF
TRBV18	TRBJ2-2	-	TRBD2	TGTGCCAGCTCACCGGCTAGCGGGAGAGGGGAGCTGTTTTTT	CASSPASGRGELFF
TRBV12-3/TRBV12-4	TRBJ2-7	few	TRBD1	TGTGCCAGCATCCGACGGACAGGGGTCCGATACGAGCAGTACTTC	CASIRRTGVRYEQYF
TRBV7-9	TRBJ1-5	many	-	TGTGCCAGCAGCTGGGACATCAATCAGCCCCAGCATTTT	CASSWDINQPQHF
TRBV27	TRBJ1-1	many	-	TGTGCCAGCAGTTTAATAGGGGAGACAGTGTCGGGCACTGAAGCTTTCTTT	CASSLIGETVSGTEAFF
TRBV3-1	TRBJ2-1	many	TRBD2	TGTGCCAGCAGCCAAGAGTCTAGCGGGAGGCGGGGTGAGCAGTTCTTC	CASSQESSGRRGEQFF
TRBV7-9	TRBJ2-2	few	TRBD2	TGTGCCAGCAGAGCGGGGGGGGAGAGCACCGGGGAGCTGTTTTTT	CASRAGGESTGELFF
TRBV27	TRBJ1-1	many	-	TGTGCCAGCAGGCCACATGGACAGCACACTGAAGCTTTCTTT	CASRPHGQHTEAFF
TRBV4-1	TRBJ1-4	-	TRBD1	TGCGCCAGCAGCCCGGACAGGGGGCCACGACTTGAAAAACTGTTTTTT	CASSPDRGPRLEKLFF
TRBV24-1	TRBJ2-7	-	-	TGTGCCAGCAGCAACACCTACGAGCAGTACTTC	CASSNTYEQYF
TRBV7-9	TRBJ2-1	many	TRBD2	TGTGCCAGCAGCTCGTGGACTAGCGGGAGCAATGAGCAGTTCTTC	CASSSWTSGSNEQFF
TRBV19	TRBJ2-2	-	-	TGTGCCAGTAGGGGATATGGAACCGGGGAGCTGTTTTTT	CASRGYGTGELFF
TRBV9	TRBJ1-2	many	-	TGTGCCAGCAGCGTAGCGGGTGGGTACGACTATGGCTACACCTTC	CASSVAGGYDYGYTF